This TCR beta chain was obtained from a study of blood T cell repertoires in COVID-19. The CDR3 runs 13 residues. Germline assignment: CDR1 MDHEN and CDR2 SYDVKM. V was shortened by 8 bases and J by 7 bases, with 18 bases between the two germline ends. This table comes from immunoSEQ multiplex PCR, and its TCRdb copy is limited to in-frame clones, with some not included. The table includes approximately 190,000 clones, approximately 90% detected once. The chain is built from TRBV28 and TRBJ2-7; tentatively, D is TRBD2 (6 bases). The sample was peripheral blood. This clonotype was sampled from a man older than 75 with acute or convalescent COVID-19. The CDR3 nucleotides read TGTGCCAGCTTAGCGGAGGGGCCGAAAGAGCAGTACTTC. Residues: CASLAEGPKEQYF.